This entry lists 2 T cell receptor beta chains sequenced from one sample in a study of identifying expanded T cells in peripheral blood. Profiling relied on immunoSEQ multiplex PCR, and the TCRdb table lists in-frame clones only, not all of them. The repertoire consists of about 78,000 clones, with 88% occurring once and the leading ten covering 15% to 20%. Sequencing was done on a sample of blood. These TCRs come from a person aged 18 to 69 in good health.

Only a few counts were recorded for this clone. The rearrangement links TRBV5-1 to TRBJ2-7; TRBD1 might be the D (6 bases). The CDR3 spans 14 residues. Trimming removed 1 base at V and 3 bases at J, with 11 bases between. The germline CDR1 and CDR2 sequences are SGHRS and YFSETQ. CDR3 sequence reads: CASSLQGGGYEQYF. CDR3 sequence (DNA): TGCGCCAGCAGCTTGCAAGGGGGTGGCTACGAGCAGTACTTC.

The sample holds one count of this clone. The chain uses TRBV4-3 and TRBJ1-1; D is undetermined. Trimming removed 0 bases at V and 7 bases at J, with 9 bases between. CDR1 is LGHNA and CDR2 is YSLEER in the germline V gene. The CDR3 extends over 13 amino acids. CDR3 bases: TGCGCCAGCAGCCAAGATTCCGCCGGTGAAGCTTTCTTT. Residues: CASSQDSAGEAFF.